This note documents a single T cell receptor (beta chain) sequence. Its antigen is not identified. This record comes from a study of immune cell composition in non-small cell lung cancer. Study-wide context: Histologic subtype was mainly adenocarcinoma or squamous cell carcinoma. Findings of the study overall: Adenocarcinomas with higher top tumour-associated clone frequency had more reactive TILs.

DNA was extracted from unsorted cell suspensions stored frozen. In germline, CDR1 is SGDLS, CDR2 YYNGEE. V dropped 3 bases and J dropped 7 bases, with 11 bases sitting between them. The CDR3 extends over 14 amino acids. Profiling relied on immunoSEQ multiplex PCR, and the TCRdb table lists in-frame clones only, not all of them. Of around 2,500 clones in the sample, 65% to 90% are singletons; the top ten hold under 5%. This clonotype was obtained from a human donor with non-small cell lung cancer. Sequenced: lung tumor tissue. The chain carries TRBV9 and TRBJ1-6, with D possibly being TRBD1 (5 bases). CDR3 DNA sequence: TGTGCCAGCAGCGGCCGGGACTTAAATTCACCCCTCCACTTT. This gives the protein CASSGRDLNSPLHF. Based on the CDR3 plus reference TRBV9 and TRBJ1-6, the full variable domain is DSGVTQTPKHLITATGQRVTLRCSPRSGDLSVYWYQQSLDQGLQFLIQYYNGEERAKGNILERFSAQQFPDLHSELNLSSLELGDSALYFCASSGRDLNSPLHFGNGTRLTVT.